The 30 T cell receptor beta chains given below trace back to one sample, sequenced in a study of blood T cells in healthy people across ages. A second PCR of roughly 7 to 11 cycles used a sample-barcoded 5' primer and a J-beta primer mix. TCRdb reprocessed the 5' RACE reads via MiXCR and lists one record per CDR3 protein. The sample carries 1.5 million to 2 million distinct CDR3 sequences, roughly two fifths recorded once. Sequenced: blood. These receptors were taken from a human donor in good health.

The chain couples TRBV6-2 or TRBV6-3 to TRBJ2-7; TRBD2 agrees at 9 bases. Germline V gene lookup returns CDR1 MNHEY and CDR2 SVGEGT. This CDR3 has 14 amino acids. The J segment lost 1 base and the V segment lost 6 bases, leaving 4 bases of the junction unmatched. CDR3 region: CASRQRGASYEQYF. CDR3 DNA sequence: TGTGCCAGCAGACAGCGGGGGGCTTCCTACGAGCAGTACTTC.

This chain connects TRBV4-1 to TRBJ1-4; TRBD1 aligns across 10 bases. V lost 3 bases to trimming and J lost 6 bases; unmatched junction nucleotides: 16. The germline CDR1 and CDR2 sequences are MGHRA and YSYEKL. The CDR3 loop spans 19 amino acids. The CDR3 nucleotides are TGCGCCAGCAGCCACGGACACCGGACAGGGGGGTGGTTGGATGAAAAACTGTTTTTT. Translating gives CASSHGHRTGGWLDEKLFF.

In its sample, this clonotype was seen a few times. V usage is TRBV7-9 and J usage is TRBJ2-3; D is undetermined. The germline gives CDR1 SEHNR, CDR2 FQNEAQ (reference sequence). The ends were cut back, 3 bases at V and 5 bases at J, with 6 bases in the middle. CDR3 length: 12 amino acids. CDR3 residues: CASSFGIDTQYF. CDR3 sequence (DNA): TGTGCCAGCAGCTTTGGGATAGATACGCAGTATTTT.

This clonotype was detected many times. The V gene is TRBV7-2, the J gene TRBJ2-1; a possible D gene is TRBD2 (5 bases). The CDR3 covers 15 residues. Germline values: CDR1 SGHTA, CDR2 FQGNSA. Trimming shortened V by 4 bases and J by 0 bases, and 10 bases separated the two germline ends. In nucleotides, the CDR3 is TGTGCCAGCAGCTCCCGGAGGAGCTCCTACAATGAGCAGTTCTTC. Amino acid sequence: CASSSRRSSYNEQFF. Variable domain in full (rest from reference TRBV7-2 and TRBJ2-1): GAGVSQSPSNKVTEKGKDVELRCDPISGHTALYWYRQSLGQGLEFLIYFQGNSAPDKSGLPSDRFSAERTGGSVSTLTIQRTQQEDSAVYLCASSSRRSSYNEQFFGPGTRLTVL.

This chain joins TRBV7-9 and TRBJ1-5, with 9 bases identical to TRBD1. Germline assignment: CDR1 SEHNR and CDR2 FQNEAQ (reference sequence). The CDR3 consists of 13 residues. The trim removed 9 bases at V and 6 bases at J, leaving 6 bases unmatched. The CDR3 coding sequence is TGTGCCAGTGGACAGGGGCCAGGTCAGCCCCAGCATTTT. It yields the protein CASGQGPGQPQHF.

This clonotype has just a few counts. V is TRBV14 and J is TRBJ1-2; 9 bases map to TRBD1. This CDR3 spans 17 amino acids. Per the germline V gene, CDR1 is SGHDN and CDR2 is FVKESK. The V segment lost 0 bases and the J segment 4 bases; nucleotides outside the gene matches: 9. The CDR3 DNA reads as TGTGCCAGCAGCCAAGAAACACGGGACAGGGAGCTCTATGGCTACACCTTC. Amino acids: CASSQETRDRELYGYTF.

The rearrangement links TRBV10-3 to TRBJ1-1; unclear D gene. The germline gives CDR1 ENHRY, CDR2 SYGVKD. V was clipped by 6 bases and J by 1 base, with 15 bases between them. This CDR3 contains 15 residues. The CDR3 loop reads CAISLYGEGNTEAFF. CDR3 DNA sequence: TGTGCCATCAGCCTTTATGGGGAGGGGAACACTGAAGCTTTCTTT.

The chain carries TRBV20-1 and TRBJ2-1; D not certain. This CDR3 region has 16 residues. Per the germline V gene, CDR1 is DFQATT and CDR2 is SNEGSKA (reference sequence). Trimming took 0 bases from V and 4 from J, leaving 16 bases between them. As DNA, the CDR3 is TGCAGTGCTAGAGATGGGGTAATGGGCAGATACAATGAGCAGTTCTTC. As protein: CSARDGVMGRYNEQFF.

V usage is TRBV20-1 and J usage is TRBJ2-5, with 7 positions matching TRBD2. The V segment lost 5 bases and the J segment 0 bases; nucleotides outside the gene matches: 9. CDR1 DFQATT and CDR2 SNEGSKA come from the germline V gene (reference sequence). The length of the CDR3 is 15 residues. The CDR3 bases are TGCAGTGCTCAAAGCGGGGAGCCCCACCAAGAGACCCAGTACTTC. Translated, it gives CSAQSGEPHQETQYF.

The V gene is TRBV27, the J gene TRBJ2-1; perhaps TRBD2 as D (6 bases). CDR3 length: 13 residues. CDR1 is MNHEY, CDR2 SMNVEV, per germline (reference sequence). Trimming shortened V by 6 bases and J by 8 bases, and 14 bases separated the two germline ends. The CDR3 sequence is CASRPGAVDEQFF. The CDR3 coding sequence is TGTGCCAGCAGACCGGGAGCCGTCGATGAGCAGTTCTTC.

In DNA, the CDR3 is TGTGCCAGCAGCCCACGCCCCTTAGCGGGGGAGCAGTTCTTC. Its translation is CASSPRPLAGEQFF. The chain is built from TRBV5-6 and TRBJ2-1, with 8 bases lining up with TRBD2. The CDR3 spans 14 residues. Trimming removed 4 bases from V and 10 bases from J; junction bases left unmatched: 10. Germline V lookup: CDR1 SGHDT, CDR2 YYEEEE.

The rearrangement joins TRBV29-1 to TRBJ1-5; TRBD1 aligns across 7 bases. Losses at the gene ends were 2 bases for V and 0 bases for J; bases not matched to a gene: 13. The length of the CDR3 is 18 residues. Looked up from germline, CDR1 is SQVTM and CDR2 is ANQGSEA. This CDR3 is CSVEPGTVGSYSNQPQHF. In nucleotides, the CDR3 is TGCAGCGTTGAACCGGGGACAGTTGGGTCCTATAGCAATCAGCCCCAGCATTTT.

CDR3 DNA sequence: TGCGCCAGCAGCTTTGGAGCAGGGTTGGGGGCTACGTATGGCTACACCTTC. This translates into CASSFGAGLGATYGYTF. The genes are TRBV5-1 and TRBJ1-2; D is perhaps TRBD1 (6 bases). The germline CDR1 and CDR2 sequences are SGHRS and YFSETQ. Trimming cost V 2 bases and J 5 bases, with 22 bases left between them. This CDR3 is 17 amino acids long.

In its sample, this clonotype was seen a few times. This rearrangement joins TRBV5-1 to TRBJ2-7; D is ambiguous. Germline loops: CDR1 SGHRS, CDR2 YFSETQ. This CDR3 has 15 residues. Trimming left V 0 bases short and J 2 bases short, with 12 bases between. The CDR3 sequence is CASSLAGSQTYEQYF. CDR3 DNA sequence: TGCGCCAGCAGCTTGGCGGGCTCCCAAACCTACGAGCAGTACTTC.

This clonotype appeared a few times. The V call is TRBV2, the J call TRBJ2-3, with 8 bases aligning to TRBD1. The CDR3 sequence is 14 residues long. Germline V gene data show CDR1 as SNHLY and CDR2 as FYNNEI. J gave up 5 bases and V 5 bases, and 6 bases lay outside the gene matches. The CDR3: CASSPGGSGDTQYF. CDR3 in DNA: TGTGCCAGCAGTCCAGGGGGCTCGGGAGATACGCAGTATTTT.

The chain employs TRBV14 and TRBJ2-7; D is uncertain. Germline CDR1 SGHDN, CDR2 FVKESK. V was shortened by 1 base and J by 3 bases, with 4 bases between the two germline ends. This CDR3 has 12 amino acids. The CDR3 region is CASSQANYEQYF. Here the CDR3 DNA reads TGTGCCAGCAGCCAAGCTAACTACGAGCAGTACTTC. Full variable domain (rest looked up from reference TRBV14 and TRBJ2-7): EAGVTQFPSHSVIEKGQTVTLRCDPISGHDNLYWYRRVMGKEIKFLLHFVKESKQDESGMPNNRFLAERTGGTYSTLKVQPAELEDSGVYFCASSQANYEQYFGPGTRLTVT.

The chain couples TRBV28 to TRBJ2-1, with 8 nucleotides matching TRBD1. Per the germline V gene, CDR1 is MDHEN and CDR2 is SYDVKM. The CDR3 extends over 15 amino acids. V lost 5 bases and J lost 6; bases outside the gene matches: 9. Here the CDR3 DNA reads TGTGCCAGCAGTCTCGGACAGGGTACTTTCAATGAGCAGTTCTTC. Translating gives CASSLGQGTFNEQFF.

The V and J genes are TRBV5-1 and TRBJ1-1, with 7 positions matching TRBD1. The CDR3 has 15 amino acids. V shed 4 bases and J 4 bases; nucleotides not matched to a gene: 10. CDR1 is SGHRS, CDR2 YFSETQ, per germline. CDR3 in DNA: TGCGCCAGCAGCCCAGGGGGTAGGGTCAGCACTGAAGCTTTCTTT. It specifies CASSPGGRVSTEAFF.

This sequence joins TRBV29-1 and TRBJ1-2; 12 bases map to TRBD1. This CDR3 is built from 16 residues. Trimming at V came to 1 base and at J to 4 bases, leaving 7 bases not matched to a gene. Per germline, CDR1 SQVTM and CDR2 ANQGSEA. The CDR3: CSVEGDRGRGLYGYTF. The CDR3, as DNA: TGCAGCGTTGAAGGGGACAGGGGGCGCGGGCTCTATGGCTACACCTTC.

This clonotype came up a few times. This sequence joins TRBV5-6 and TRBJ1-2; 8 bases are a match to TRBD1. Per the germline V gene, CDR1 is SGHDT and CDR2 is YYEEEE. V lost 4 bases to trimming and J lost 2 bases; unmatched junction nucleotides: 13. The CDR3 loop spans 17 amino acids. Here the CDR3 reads CASSPKPADRANYGYTF. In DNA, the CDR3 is TGTGCCAGCAGCCCCAAACCCGCGGACAGGGCGAACTATGGCTACACCTTC.

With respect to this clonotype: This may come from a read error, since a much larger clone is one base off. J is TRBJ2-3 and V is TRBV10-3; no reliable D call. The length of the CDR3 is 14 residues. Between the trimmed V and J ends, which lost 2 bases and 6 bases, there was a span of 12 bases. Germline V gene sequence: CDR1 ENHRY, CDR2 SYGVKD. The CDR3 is CAISEPPEEDTQYF. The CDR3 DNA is TGTGCCATCAGTGAGCCCCCTGAGGAGGATACGCAGTATTTT.

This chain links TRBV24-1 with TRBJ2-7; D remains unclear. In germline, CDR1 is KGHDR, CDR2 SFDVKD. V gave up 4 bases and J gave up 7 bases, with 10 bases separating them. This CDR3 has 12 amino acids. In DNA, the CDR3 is TGTGCCACCAGTGACGTTTTGGGGGAGCAGTACTTC. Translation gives CATSDVLGEQYF.

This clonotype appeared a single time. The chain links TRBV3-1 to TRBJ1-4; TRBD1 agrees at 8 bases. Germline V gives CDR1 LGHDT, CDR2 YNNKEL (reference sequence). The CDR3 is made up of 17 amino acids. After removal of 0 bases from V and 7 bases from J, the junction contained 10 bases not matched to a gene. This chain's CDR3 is CASSQEAPQGAGEKLFF. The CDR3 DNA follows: TGTGCCAGCAGCCAAGAGGCCCCCCAGGGGGCAGGTGAAAAACTGTTTTTT.

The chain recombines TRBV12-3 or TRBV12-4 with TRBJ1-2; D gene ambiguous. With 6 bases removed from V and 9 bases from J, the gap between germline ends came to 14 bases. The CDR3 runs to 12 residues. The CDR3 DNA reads TGTGCCAGCAGCGTCGGTTTCGAGCGCTACACCTTC. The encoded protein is CASSVGFERYTF.

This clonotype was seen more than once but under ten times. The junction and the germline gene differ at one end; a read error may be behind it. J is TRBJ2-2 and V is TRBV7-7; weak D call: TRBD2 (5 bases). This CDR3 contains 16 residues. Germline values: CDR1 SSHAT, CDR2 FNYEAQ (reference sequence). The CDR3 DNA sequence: TGTGCTAGCAGCAGCTTATCGGGGTCGGACACCGGGGAGCTGTTTTTT. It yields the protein CASSSLSGSDTGELFF.

In nucleotides, the CDR3 is TGCAGTGCTAGTCCCTTTCAAGAGACCCAGTACTTC. It is translated as CSASPFQETQYF. This sequence joins TRBV20-1 and TRBJ2-5; D unclear. Germline V gene sequence: CDR1 DFQATT, CDR2 SNEGSKA (reference sequence). This CDR3 region has 12 residues. Trimming cost V 3 bases and J 2 bases, with 7 bases left between them.

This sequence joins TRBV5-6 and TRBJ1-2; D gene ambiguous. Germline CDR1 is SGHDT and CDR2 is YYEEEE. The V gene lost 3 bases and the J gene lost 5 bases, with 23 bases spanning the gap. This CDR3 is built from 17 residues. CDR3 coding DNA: TGTGCCAGCAGCTCCCTCCCGGTCGACACTCAGTGGTATGGCTACACCTTC. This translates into CASSSLPVDTQWYGYTF.

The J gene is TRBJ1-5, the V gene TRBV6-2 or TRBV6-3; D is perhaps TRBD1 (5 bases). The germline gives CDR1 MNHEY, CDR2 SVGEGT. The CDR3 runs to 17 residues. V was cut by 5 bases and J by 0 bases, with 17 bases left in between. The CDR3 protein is CASSRTGGIYSNQPQHF. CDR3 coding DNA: TGTGCCAGCAGTCGGACCGGGGGAATCTATAGCAATCAGCCCCAGCATTTT.

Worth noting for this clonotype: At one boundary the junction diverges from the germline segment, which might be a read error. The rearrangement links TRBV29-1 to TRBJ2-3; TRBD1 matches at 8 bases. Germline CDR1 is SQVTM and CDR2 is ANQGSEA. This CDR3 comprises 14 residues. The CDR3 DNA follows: TGCAGCGTGGACAGGGACAGAAACACAGTTACGCAGTATTTT. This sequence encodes CSVDRDRNTVTQYF.

The CDR3 region has the DNA TGTGCCAGCAGTCCTAGTTTAGGTCCTCAAGAGACCCAGTACTTC. Translation: CASSPSLGPQETQYF. The chain has TRBV6-5 and TRBJ2-5; D uncertain. V gave up 5 bases and J gave up 2 bases, with 15 bases separating them. Germline-derived CDR1 and CDR2 are MNHEY and SVGAGI. This CDR3 region has 15 residues.